A single sample gave rise to the 8 T cell receptor beta chains below, sequenced in a study of T cell changes during pregnancy in multiple sclerosis. Only in-frame clones appear in the TCRdb table, and some are missing; sequencing was by immunoSEQ multiplex PCR. The sample consists of approximately 46,000 clones, 80% to 95% of them appearing once. The specimen was CD8+ T cells from peripheral blood mononuclear cells, collected after pregnancy. The receptor set was obtained from a female donor with multiple sclerosis, enrolled in a pregnancy study.

This rearrangement joins TRBV4-3 to TRBJ2-1; D not resolved. Trimming removed 0 bases from V and 0 bases from J, with 6 bases in between. Germline V gene sequence: CDR1 LGHNA, CDR2 YSLEER. The CDR3 has 15 amino acids. In DNA form, the CDR3 reads TGCGCCAGCAGCCAAGATCGGAGCTCCTACAATGAGCAGTTCTTC. It translates to CASSQDRSSYNEQFF.

The chain recombines TRBV10-2 with TRBJ2-7; the match to TRBD2 covers 7 bases. CDR1 is WSHSY and CDR2 is SAAADI in the germline V gene. With 6 bases clipped from V and 3 bases from J, the junction kept 8 bases outside the gene matches. The CDR3 runs 14 residues. The CDR3 coding sequence is TGCGCCAGCAGCCCAGTCCCGGGGGGCTACGAGCAGTACTTC. Translating it yields CASSPVPGGYEQYF.

The V call is TRBV7-6, the J call TRBJ2-1, with D tentatively TRBD2 (5 bases). V was cut by 0 bases and J by 2 bases, with 17 bases left in between. The CDR3 is made up of 18 amino acids. Germline CDR1 and CDR2: SGHVS and FNYEAQ. The CDR3 DNA is TGTGCCAGCAGCTTAGCCGGCCCCAGCGGCCCCACCTACAATGAGCAGTTCTTC. This codes for CASSLAGPSGPTYNEQFF.

The V and J genes are TRBV7-9 and TRBJ2-7, with 8 bases that match TRBD1. Trimming took 4 bases from V and 1 from J; bases not matched to a gene: 6. The CDR3 contains 15 residues. The germline V gene encodes CDR1 SEHNR and CDR2 FQNEAQ (reference sequence). CDR3 region: CASSSDRDRSYEQYF. In nucleotides, the CDR3 is TGTGCCAGCAGCTCTGACCGGGACAGGTCCTACGAGCAGTACTTC.

V usage is TRBV19 and J usage is TRBJ2-2; tentative D call: TRBD2 (5 bases). Trimming cost V 2 bases and J 4 bases, with 14 bases left between them. Germline V gene sequence: CDR1 LNHDA, CDR2 SQIVND (reference sequence). CDR3 size: 16 residues. CDR3 loop: CASSIRSGDLTGELFF. CDR3 DNA sequence: TGTGCCAGTAGTATAAGGTCCGGGGATCTCACCGGGGAGCTGTTTTTT.

Here the CDR3 reads CASMRRQGDYCLSYEKLFF. The CDR3 DNA is TGCGCCAGCATGAGGAGACAGGGGGATTATTGCCTCTCCTATGAAAAACTGTTTTTT. The V and J genes are TRBV10-1 and TRBJ1-4; 9 nucleotides align to TRBD1. CDR1 is WNHNN and CDR2 is SYGVQD in the germline V gene (reference sequence). Trimming cost V 7 bases and J 6 bases; bases outside gene matches: 21. The CDR3 runs to 19 residues.

The chain carries TRBV5-4 and TRBJ1-2; no reliable D call. V lost 5 bases to trimming and J lost 5 bases, with 19 bases between them. Germline CDR1 reads SGHNT; CDR2 reads YYREEE (reference sequence). The CDR3 runs 15 residues. The CDR3 DNA reads TGTGCCAGCAGTCCGGCCCAGGCGGAGGTTTATGGCTACACCTTC. As protein: CASSPAQAEVYGYTF.

The J gene is TRBJ2-1, the V gene TRBV14, with TRBD2 as a possible D gene (5 bases). The CDR3 sequence is 21 residues long. The germline V and J ends were trimmed by 0 bases and 2 bases, with 26 bases remaining between them. CDR1 and CDR2 (germline): SGHDN, FVKESK. CDR3 DNA sequence: TGTGCCAGCAGCCAAGATGGGAGTTTGTCCCGGGGAGTCGTCCCCTACAATGAGCAGTTCTTC. This translates into CASSQDGSLSRGVVPYNEQFF. The full variable domain, in which reference TRBV14 and TRBJ2-1 provide the parts outside the CDR3, is EAGVTQFPSHSVIEKGQTVTLRCDPISGHDNLYWYRRVMGKEIKFLLHFVKESKQDESGMPNNRFLAERTGGTYSTLKVQPAELEDSGVYFCASSQDGSLSRGVVPYNEQFFGPGTRLTVL.